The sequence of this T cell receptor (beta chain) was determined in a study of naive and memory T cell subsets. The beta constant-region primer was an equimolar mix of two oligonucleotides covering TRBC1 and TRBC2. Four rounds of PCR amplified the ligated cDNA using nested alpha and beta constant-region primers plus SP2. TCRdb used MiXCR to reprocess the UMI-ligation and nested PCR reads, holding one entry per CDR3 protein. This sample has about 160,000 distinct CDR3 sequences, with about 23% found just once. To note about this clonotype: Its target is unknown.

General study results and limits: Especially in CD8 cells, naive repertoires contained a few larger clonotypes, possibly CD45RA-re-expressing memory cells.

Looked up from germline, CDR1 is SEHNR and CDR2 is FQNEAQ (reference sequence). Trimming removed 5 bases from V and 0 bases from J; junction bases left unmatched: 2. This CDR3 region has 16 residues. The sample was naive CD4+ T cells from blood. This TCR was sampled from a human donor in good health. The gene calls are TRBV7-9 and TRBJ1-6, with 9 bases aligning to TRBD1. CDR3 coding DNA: TGTGCCAGCAGCAGGGACAGGGTCTCCTATAATTCACCCCTCCACTTT. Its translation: CASSRDRVSYNSPLHF. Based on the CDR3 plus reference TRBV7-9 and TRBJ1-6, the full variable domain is DTGVSQNPRHKITKRGQNVTFRCDPISEHNRLYWYRQTLGQGPEFLTYFQNEAQLEKSRLLSDRFSAERPKGSFSTLEIQRTEQGDSAMYLCASSRDRVSYNSPLHFGNGTRLTVT.